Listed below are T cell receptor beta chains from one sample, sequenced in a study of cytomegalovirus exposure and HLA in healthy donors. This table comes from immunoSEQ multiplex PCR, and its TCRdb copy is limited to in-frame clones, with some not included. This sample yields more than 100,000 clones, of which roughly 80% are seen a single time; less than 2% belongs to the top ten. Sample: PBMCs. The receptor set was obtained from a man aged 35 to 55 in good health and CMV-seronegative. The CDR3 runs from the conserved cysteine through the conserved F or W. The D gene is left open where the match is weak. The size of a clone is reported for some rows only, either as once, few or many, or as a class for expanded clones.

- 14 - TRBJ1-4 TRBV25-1 TGTGCCAGCAGTGGAATCCAGGGAGGGGAAAAACTGTTTTTT CASSGIQGGEKLFF
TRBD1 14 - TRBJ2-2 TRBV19 TGTGCCAGTAGTATTCAGGGGGCGCCCGGGGAGCTGTTTTTT CASSIQGAPGELFF
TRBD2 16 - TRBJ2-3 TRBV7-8 TGTGCCAGCAGCTCCCTGTTCAGCGGGGGCACAGATACGCAGTATTTT CASSSLFSGGTDTQYF
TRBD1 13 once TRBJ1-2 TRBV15 TGTGCCACCGCCCGCCCAGGGGGCTATGGCTACACCTTC CATARPGGYGYTF
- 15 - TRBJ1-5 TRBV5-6 TGTGCCAGCAGCTTGGGGACAGTTAGCAATCAGCCCCAGCATTTT CASSLGTVSNQPQHF
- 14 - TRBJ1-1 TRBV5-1 TGCGCCAGCAGCTTGGATACAGTGGCTTATGAAGCTTTCTTT CASSLDTVAYEAFF
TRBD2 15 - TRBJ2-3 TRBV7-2 TGTGCCAGCAGTTTGAGCGGGAGTGAGGGAGATACGCAGTATTTT CASSLSGSEGDTQYF
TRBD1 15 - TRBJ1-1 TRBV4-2 TGTGCCAGCAGCCAACTACCGGGACAGGGGGCATTCGCTTTCTTT CASSQLPGQGAFAFF
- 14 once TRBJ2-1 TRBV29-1 TGCAGCGTTGGTGGCAGGGCAAGAAACAATGAGCAGTTCTTC CSVGGRARNNEQFF
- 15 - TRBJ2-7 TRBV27 TGTGCCAGCAGTTTTTCACAGGGAAGGGAAAGCGAGCAGTACTTC CASSFSQGRESEQYF
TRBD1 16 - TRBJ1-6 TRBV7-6 TGTGCCAGCAGCTTAAGCCCAGGGACAGGGCAATCACCCCTCCACTTT CASSLSPGTGQSPLHF
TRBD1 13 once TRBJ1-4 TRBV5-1 TGCGCCAGCGGCGACAGGGTTAGTGAAAAACTGTTTTTT CASGDRVSEKLFF
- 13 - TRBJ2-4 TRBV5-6 TGTGCCAGCAGCCCCGGGGGGCCCAACATTCAGTACTTC CASSPGGPNIQYF
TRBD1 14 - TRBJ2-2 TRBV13 TGTGCCAGCAGCTTAAAGGGGGCGGCCGGGGAGCTGTTTTTT CASSLKGAAGELFF
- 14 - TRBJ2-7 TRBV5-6 TGTGCCAGCAGCTTGGGGGCCATACCCTACGAGCAATACTTC CASSLGAIPYEQYF
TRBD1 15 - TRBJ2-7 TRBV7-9 TGTGTCAGCAGCTCCCATACGACAGGGGGTTCCGAGCAGTACTTC CVSSSHTTGGSEQYF
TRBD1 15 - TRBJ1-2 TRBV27 TGTGCCAGCAGAAGGACAGGGCTTAACTATGGAGGCTACACCTTC CASRRTGLNYGGYTF
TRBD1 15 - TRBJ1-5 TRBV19 TGTGCCAGTAGTACTCCGGGACAGGGGAATCAGCCCCAGCATTTT CASSTPGQGNQPQHF
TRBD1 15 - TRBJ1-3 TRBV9 TGTGCCAGCAGCCCTGGGACAGGGACGGGACACACCATATATTTT CASSPGTGTGHTIYF
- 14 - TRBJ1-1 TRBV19 TGTGCCAGTACGAGCGGGACACGGAACACTGAAGCTTTCTTT CASTSGTRNTEAFF
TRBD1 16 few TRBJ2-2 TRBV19 TGTGCCAGTAGTAATCGGGACAGGGGGCGAACCGGGGAGCTGTTTTTT CASSNRDRGRTGELFF
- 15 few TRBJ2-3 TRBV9 TGTGCCAGCAGCGGGAGCCCCGGCGGCACAGATACGCAGTATTTT CASSGSPGGTDTQYF
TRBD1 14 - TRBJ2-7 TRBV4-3 TGCGCCAGCAGCCGCGGACAGGGTCCCTACGAGCAGTACTTC CASSRGQGPYEQYF
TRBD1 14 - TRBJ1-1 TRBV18 TGTGCCAGCTCGCTACAGGGGGCCAACACTGAAGCTTTCTTT CASSLQGANTEAFF